Detailed here is one T cell receptor beta chain. What it binds is not known. The data originate from a study of shared clonotypes between healthy human individuals. Points from the study as a whole: Tissues were not sampled, only blood, and their repertoires likely differ. The study drew on few donors, limiting represented genetic and exposure-history diversity.

Only Caucasian adults living in Nashville, Tennessee made up the donor group. The CDR3 has 15 amino acids. V lost 0 bases to trimming and J lost 5 bases, with 13 bases between them. From germline, CDR1 is MNHEY and CDR2 SMNVEV (reference sequence). Ten immunoSEQ deep assay plates served to sequence unsorted PBMC DNA. The method was immunoSEQ multiplex PCR; TCRdb's version includes in-frame clones alone and lacks a portion of them. The table records about 560,000 clones, around 78% of them present only once. The chain is built from TRBV27 and TRBJ2-5; D perhaps matches TRBD2 (7 bases). The TCR sequence derives from a woman aged 40 to 49 in good health. Some clones in this sample may be carry-over from other donors' samples. The sequencing input was PBMCs. The CDR3 here is CASSLSGGLGETQYF. The DNA of the CDR3 is TGTGCCAGCAGTTTATCGGGGGGGCTCGGGGAGACCCAGTACTTC.